The T cell receptor beta chain under discussion was sequenced for a study of radiotherapy plus CTLA-4 blockade in lung cancer. Trimming cost V 0 bases and J 1 base, with 10 bases left between them. The CDR3 sequence is 15 residues long. Germline-derived CDR1 and CDR2 are SGHNT and YYREEE (reference sequence). Profiling relied on immunoSEQ multiplex PCR, and the TCRdb table lists in-frame clones only, not all of them. The sample yields roughly 98,000 clones, around 86% seen once. This chain joins TRBV5-4 and TRBJ1-1; no clear D. This material consisted of peripheral blood, taken from a patient treated with radiotherapy plus ipilimumab. The receptor's source is a human donor with non-small cell lung cancer that progressed on radiotherapy plus ipilimumab. Here the CDR3 reads CASSLDTQTNTEAFF. The CDR3 DNA reads TGTGCCAGCAGCTTGGATACTCAGACGAACACTGAAGCTTTCTTT.